What follows are 6 T cell receptor beta chains derived from one specimen sequenced in a study of T cell repertoires in cytomegalovirus infection. TCRdb re-called the reads with MiXCR, one entry per CDR3 protein. The top ten hold more than 10% of the sample, which has a few hundred thousand distinct CDR3 sequences, roughly 16% seen once. Sample: PBMCs. The origin of the receptors is a human donor in good health (CMV status not recorded). Some clones in this sample may be carry-over from other donors' samples.

The sample holds many counts of this clonotype. The chain combines TRBV7-2 with TRBJ2-2, with D maybe TRBD2 (6 bases). V was shortened by 7 bases and J by 1 base, with 19 bases between the two germline ends. CDR3 length: 17 amino acids. Germline lookup yields CDR1 SGHTA and CDR2 FQGNSA. CDR3 sequence: CASTPPWRGLNTGELFF. CDR3 nucleotide sequence: TGTGCCAGCACCCCCCCTTGGCGGGGCTTGAACACCGGGGAGCTGTTTTTT. The variable domain in full, completed from reference TRBV7-2 and TRBJ2-2, reads GAGVSQSPSNKVTEKGKDVELRCDPISGHTALYWYRQSLGQGLEFLIYFQGNSAPDKSGLPSDRFSAERTGGSVSTLTIQRTQQEDSAVYLCASTPPWRGLNTGELFFGEGSRLTVL.

Many counts were recorded for this clonotype. This sequence joins TRBV7-2 and TRBJ1-2; possibly TRBD1 for D (6 bases). V gave up 4 bases and J gave up 7 bases, with 10 bases separating them. The germline V gene has CDR1 SGHTA and CDR2 FQGNSA. The CDR3 spans 12 residues. The CDR3 region is CASSYLRGGYTF. DNA for the CDR3: TGTGCCAGCAGCTACCTCAGGGGTGGCTACACCTTC.

This clonotype has ten or more counts. The chain couples TRBV28 to TRBJ1-1, with D possibly being TRBD1 (5 bases). The CDR3 length is 14 residues. Germline V gene data show CDR1 as MDHEN and CDR2 as SYDVKM. Trimming removed 2 bases from V and 1 base from J, with 8 bases in between. Here the CDR3 reads CASSLQGGNTEAFF. CDR3 nucleotide sequence: TGTGCCAGCAGTTTACAGGGCGGGAACACTGAAGCTTTCTTT.

V is TRBV6-6 and J is TRBJ1-1; no reliable D call. With 6 bases removed from V and 7 bases from J, the gap between germline ends came to 15 bases. The CDR3 loop spans 13 amino acids. In germline, CDR1 is MNHNY, CDR2 SVGAGI (reference sequence). CDR3 nucleotides: TGTGCCAGCAGCCGAGGGAGTACCGATGAAGCTTTCTTT. This codes for CASSRGSTDEAFF.

The sample holds a few counts of this clonotype. The CDR3 loop is CASSVVSGDYGYTF. CDR3 DNA: TGTGCCAGCAGCGTAGTCTCGGGGGACTATGGCTACACCTTC. The chain is built from TRBV9 and TRBJ1-2, with a possible D match to TRBD1 (5 bases). Germline V CDR1 and CDR2: SGDLS, YYNGEE. V gave up 0 bases and J gave up 3 bases, with 9 bases separating them. The length of the CDR3 is 14 residues.

V gene TRBV4-2 combines with J gene TRBJ1-1; 10 positions match TRBD1. V gave up 3 bases and J gave up 5 bases; unmatched junction bases: 9. Germline lookup yields CDR1 LGHNA and CDR2 YNFKEQ. This CDR3 is built from 16 residues. CDR3: CASSQWDRGETTEAFF. The CDR3 nucleotides read TGTGCCAGCAGCCAGTGGGACAGGGGAGAGACGACTGAAGCTTTCTTT.